Each of the 17 T cell receptor beta chains below was sequenced from the same sample in a study of T cell repertoires in cytomegalovirus infection. A single record per CDR3 protein comes from TCRdb applying MiXCR to the reads. The table shows 57,000 or so distinct CDR3 sequences, with about 33% occurring only once. For these receptors, no antigen is known. The material sequenced was PBMCs, sequenced either directly or after in vitro stimulation (not recorded which). Every receptor here comes from a human donor in good health (CMV status not recorded). Some clones in this sample may be carry-over from other donors' samples.

The V call is TRBV2, the J call TRBJ2-1; the D gene is possibly TRBD2 (5 bases). Trimming took off 6 bases at V and 0 bases at J, with 9 bases between the two ends. The CDR3 contains 14 residues. The germline V gene encodes CDR1 SNHLY and CDR2 FYNNEI. CDR3 loop: CASRDSNSYNEQFF. The CDR3 DNA reads TGTGCCAGCAGGGACTCCAACTCCTACAATGAGCAGTTCTTC.

The chain uses TRBV4-1 and TRBJ1-5, with D tentatively TRBD1 (6 bases). Per germline, CDR1 MGHRA and CDR2 YSYEKL. The CDR3 has 15 residues. Between the trimmed V and J ends, which lost 4 bases and 2 bases, there was a span of 12 bases. CDR3 residues: CASSLSTGGNQPQHF. In DNA, the CDR3 is TGCGCCAGCAGCCTTTCGACAGGTGGCAATCAGCCCCAGCATTTT.

A word on this clonotype: The junction does not match germline at one end; this may be a read error. The V and J genes are TRBV12-5 and TRBJ2-7, with 7 bases fitting TRBD1. This CDR3 comprises 17 residues. Germline lookup yields CDR1 LGHNT and CDR2 FRNRAP. CDR3 DNA sequence: TGTGCTAGTGGCTTACGTCCTAAACTAACGACAGGGATCGAGGAGTACTTC. This codes for CASGLRPKLTTGIEEYF.

This clonotype was observed at least ten times. V and J are TRBV7-2 and TRBJ2-5; TRBD2 matches at 10 bases. CDR1 is SGHTA and CDR2 is FQGNSA in the germline V gene. V lost 1 base and J lost 1; bases outside the gene matches: 6. CDR3 length: 17 amino acids. CDR3 bases: TGTGCCAGCAGCTTAGGGATACTAGCGGGGAGCCAAGAGACCCAGTACTTC. This codes for CASSLGILAGSQETQYF.

This sequence joins TRBV6-8 and TRBJ2-2; D possibly uses TRBD1 or TRBD2 (5 bases each). CDR1 is MNHGY, CDR2 SAAAGT, per germline. With 6 bases removed from V and 6 bases from J, the gap between germline ends came to 11 bases. This CDR3 is built from 13 residues. The CDR3 DNA reads as TGTGCCAGCAGGGGGGAGTACCCCGGGGAGCTGTTTTTT. It encodes CASRGEYPGELFF.

This clonotype was recorded at least ten times. The chain recombines TRBV7-2 with TRBJ1-1; no clear D gene. Trimming stripped 5 bases from V and 8 bases from J, with 12 bases between. This CDR3 has 12 residues. From germline, CDR1 is SGHTA and CDR2 FQGNSA. In nucleotides, the CDR3 is TGTGCCAGCAGCCCGAAGGCGGGGGAAGCTTTCTTT. Its translation is CASSPKAGEAFF.

This clonotype has only a few counts. This sequence joins TRBV27 and TRBJ1-3, with unresolved D. The CDR3 has 14 amino acids. V was clipped by 3 bases and J by 0 bases, with 6 bases between them. Germline V CDR1 and CDR2: MNHEY, SMNVEV (reference sequence). CDR3 coding DNA: TGTGCCAGCAGTTTGACACACTCTGGAAACACCATATATTTT. This gives the protein CASSLTHSGNTIYF.

This clonotype was observed a handful of times. The rearrangement links TRBV7-2 to TRBJ2-7; TRBD2 matches at 7 bases. Germline trimming cut 4 bases from V and 6 bases from J; bases unmatched to any gene: 9. Per the germline V gene, CDR1 is SGHTA and CDR2 is FQGNSA. The length of the CDR3 is 14 residues. The CDR3 region has the DNA TGTGCCAGCAGCTCAGGACTAGGAACGGGCGAGCAGTACTTC. It specifies CASSSGLGTGEQYF. Complete variable domain (other parts from reference TRBV7-2 and TRBJ2-7): GAGVSQSPSNKVTEKGKDVELRCDPISGHTALYWYRQSLGQGLEFLIYFQGNSAPDKSGLPSDRFSAERTGGSVSTLTIQRTQQEDSAVYLCASSSGLGTGEQYFGPGTRLTVT.

The chain joins TRBV9 to TRBJ2-1, with D uncertain. The germline CDR1 and CDR2 sequences are SGDLS and YYNGEE. CDR3 length: 11 residues. Between the trimmed V and J ends, which lost 0 bases and 9 bases, there was a span of 4 bases. Here the CDR3 reads CASSVGSEQFF. In nucleotides, the CDR3 is TGTGCCAGCAGCGTAGGCAGTGAGCAGTTCTTC.

A few counts support this clonotype. CDR3 sequence reads: CASSSRLAGTQETQYF. The CDR3, as DNA: TGTGCCAGCAGTTCCCGACTAGCGGGGACACAAGAGACCCAGTACTTC. The chain is built from TRBV12-3 or TRBV12-4 and TRBJ2-5, with TRBD2 matching over 11 bases. After removal of 4 bases from V and 2 bases from J, the junction contained 6 bases not matched to a gene. The CDR3 is 16 residues long.

The gene calls are TRBV5-6 and TRBJ2-5; no clear D. Trimming stripped 0 bases from V and 0 bases from J, with 9 bases between. The CDR3 totals 15 residues. Germline V lookup: CDR1 SGHDT, CDR2 YYEEEE. The CDR3 reads CASSLEQAYQETQYF. The CDR3 bases are TGTGCCAGCAGCTTGGAGCAGGCTTACCAAGAGACCCAGTACTTC.

The chain couples TRBV15 to TRBJ2-1; perhaps TRBD2 as D (5 bases). Per germline, CDR1 LNHNV and CDR2 YYDKDF (reference sequence). CDR3 length: 16 amino acids. Trimming pared 4 bases from V and 0 bases from J, leaving 13 bases between. CDR3 nucleotides: TGTGCCACCAGCACCCTTGAGCGGTCCTCCTACAATGAGCAGTTCTTC. It encodes CATSTLERSSYNEQFF.

The rearrangement links TRBV19 to TRBJ1-5; TRBD1 agrees at 7 bases. Germline-derived CDR1 and CDR2 are LNHDA and SQIVND (reference sequence). CDR3 length: 15 residues. V lost 3 bases and J lost 6; bases outside the gene matches: 8. This chain's CDR3 is CASSIKDRVGQPQHF. In DNA, the CDR3 is TGTGCCAGTAGTATCAAAGACAGGGTTGGTCAGCCCCAGCATTTT. Combining the CDR3 with reference TRBV19 and TRBJ1-5 gives the whole variable domain DGGITQSPKYLFRKEGQNVTLSCEQNLNHDAMYWYRQDPGQGLRLIYYSQIVNDFQKGDIAEGYSVSREKKESFPLTVTSAQKNPTAFYLCASSIKDRVGQPQHFGDGTRLSIL.

This clonotype was found a few times. This rearrangement joins TRBV12-3 or TRBV12-4 to TRBJ2-7; D possibly corresponds to TRBD2 (6 bases). V lost 4 bases to trimming and J lost 2 bases, with 12 bases between them. CDR3 length: 14 residues. DNA for the CDR3: TGTGCCAGCAGTTCGGGACTTTCCCCCTACGAGCAGTACTTC. Encoded protein: CASSSGLSPYEQYF.

The V and J genes are TRBV7-8 and TRBJ1-6; TRBD1 aligns across 7 bases. V lost 5 bases and J lost 9; bases outside the gene matches: 19. The CDR3 spans 18 residues. Germline V lookup: CDR1 SGHVS, CDR2 FQNEAQ. CDR3 sequence: CASSGRQGRTRRGSPLHF. The CDR3 nucleotides are TGTGCCAGCAGCGGCAGACAGGGACGGACGAGAAGGGGTTCACCCCTCCACTTT.

The chain combines TRBV7-2 with TRBJ2-7; 8 bases are shared with TRBD2. The CDR3 is made up of 14 amino acids. Germline values: CDR1 SGHTA, CDR2 FQGNSA. J lost 2 bases, V lost 1 base, and 1 base had no gene match. For the CDR3, the DNA is TGTGCCAGCAGCTTAGGAGCGGGAGCCTACGAGCAGTACTTC. Translated, it gives CASSLGAGAYEQYF.

This clonotype has only a few counts. V usage is TRBV20-1 and J usage is TRBJ1-5; D gene ambiguous. V dropped 0 bases and J dropped 6 bases, with 6 bases sitting between them. The CDR3 loop spans 12 amino acids. Germline CDR1 is DFQATT and CDR2 is SNEGSKA (reference sequence). The CDR3 protein is CSARDQVQPQHF. The CDR3 nucleotides are TGCAGTGCTAGAGATCAAGTTCAGCCCCAGCATTTT.